The 10 T cell receptor beta chains given below trace back to one sample, sequenced in a study of blood T cell repertoires in COVID-19. The data were produced by immunoSEQ multiplex PCR, yet TCRdb's version contains in-frame clones alone and is incomplete. The table lists 150,000 to 200,000 clones, roughly 80% of them singletons. Sequencing was carried out using peripheral blood. These receptors were obtained from a woman in her twenties or thirties with acute or convalescent COVID-19.

The rearrangement uses TRBV19 and TRBJ1-2; D is possibly TRBD1 (5 bases). The CDR3 sequence is 17 residues long. CDR1 and CDR2 from the germline V gene are LNHDA and SQIVND (reference sequence). The V gene lost 0 bases and the J gene lost 1 base, with 15 bases spanning the gap. CDR3 loop: CASSIDRRDSNNYGYTF. The CDR3, as DNA: TGTGCCAGTAGTATAGATCGGAGAGACAGCAATAACTATGGCTACACCTTC.

This chain uses TRBV6-5 with TRBJ1-2, with 11 nucleotides matching TRBD1. The CDR3 loop spans 16 amino acids. The ends lost 2 bases at V and 3 bases at J; junction bases unmatched: 5. Germline CDR1 and CDR2: MNHEY and SVGAGI. The CDR3: CASSYLGQGGDYGYTF. CDR3 in DNA: TGTGCCAGCAGTTACCTGGGACAGGGGGGCGACTATGGCTACACCTTC.

This chain uses TRBV7-2 with TRBJ2-1; weak D call: TRBD2 (6 bases). Per the germline V gene, CDR1 is SGHTA and CDR2 is FQGNSA. V shed 5 bases and J shed 5 bases, with 13 bases lying between them. The CDR3 has 14 residues. In DNA, the CDR3 is TGTGCCAGCAGCGTCGGGGGATTCGACAATGAGCAGTTCTTC. Amino acids: CASSVGGFDNEQFF.

The chain combines TRBV6-2 or TRBV6-3 with TRBJ1-2; D not certain. Germline V lookup: CDR1 MNHEY, CDR2 SVGEGT. This CDR3 region has 11 residues. V lost 3 bases to trimming and J lost 8 bases, with 7 bases between them. The CDR3 DNA follows: TGTGCCAGCAGTTATGCGAGAGGCTACACCTTC. It specifies CASSYARGYTF.

The chain is built from TRBV7-6 and TRBJ1-3, with D unresolved. Trimming shortened V by 4 bases and J by 0 bases, and 16 bases separated the two germline ends. The CDR3 is 17 residues long. CDR1 is SGHVS and CDR2 is FNYEAQ in the germline V gene. CDR3 sequence: CASSSYPSTYSGNTIYF. The DNA for the CDR3 is TGTGCCAGCAGCTCATACCCCTCTACCTACTCTGGAAACACCATATATTTT.

This sequence joins TRBV4-1 and TRBJ2-7; weak D call: TRBD1 (5 bases). V lost 1 base to trimming and J lost 4 bases, with 11 bases between them. The CDR3 is 14 residues long. The V gene's germline CDR1 is MGHRA and CDR2 YSYEKL. In DNA form, the CDR3 reads TGCGCCAGCAGCCAAGCAGGGTCAGGGTACGAGCAGTACTTC. Protein: CASSQAGSGYEQYF.

The chain combines TRBV28 with TRBJ2-7; maybe TRBD1 (6 bases). CDR3 length: 15 amino acids. The V end was cut by 7 bases, the J end by 2 bases, with 18 bases between. Germline-derived CDR1 and CDR2 are MDHEN and SYDVKM. The DNA of the CDR3 is TGTGCCAGCACCCTAGGGCAGGGGTTTACCTACGAGCAGTACTTC. Translating gives CASTLGQGFTYEQYF.

This rearrangement joins TRBV5-1 to TRBJ1-1; D is ambiguous. Germline CDR1 is SGHRS and CDR2 is YFSETQ. The germline V and J ends were trimmed by 3 bases and 2 bases, with 8 bases remaining between them. The length of the CDR3 is 13 residues. The CDR3 DNA is TGCGCCAGCAGCTGGCAGGTTAACACTGAAGCTTTCTTT. Protein: CASSWQVNTEAFF. Filled out from reference TRBV5-1 and TRBJ1-1, the complete variable domain reads KAGVTQTPRYLIKTRGQQVTLSCSPISGHRSVSWYQQTPGQGLQFLFEYFSETQRNKGNFPGRFSGRQFSNSRSEMNVSTLELGDSALYLCASSWQVNTEAFFGQGTRLTVV.

This clone was found once. V and J are TRBV4-3 and TRBJ2-2; the match to TRBD1 covers 9 bases. Germline V gene data show CDR1 as LGHNA and CDR2 as YSLEER. The CDR3 extends over 17 amino acids. Losses at the gene ends were 1 base for V and 2 bases for J; bases not matched to a gene: 5. DNA for the CDR3: TGCGCCAGCAGCCAAGTTAAGGGACAGGGTAACACCGGGGAGCTGTTTTTT. It yields the protein CASSQVKGQGNTGELFF.

V and J are TRBV4-2 and TRBJ2-7, with TRBD2 as a possible D gene (5 bases). Trimming cost V 4 bases and J 2 bases, with 12 bases left between them. The CDR3 loop spans 14 amino acids. CDR1 and CDR2 from the germline V gene are LGHNA and YNFKEQ. As DNA, the CDR3 is TGTGCCAGCAGCCCCCTAGCCAGCCCCTACGAGCAGTACTTC. As protein: CASSPLASPYEQYF.